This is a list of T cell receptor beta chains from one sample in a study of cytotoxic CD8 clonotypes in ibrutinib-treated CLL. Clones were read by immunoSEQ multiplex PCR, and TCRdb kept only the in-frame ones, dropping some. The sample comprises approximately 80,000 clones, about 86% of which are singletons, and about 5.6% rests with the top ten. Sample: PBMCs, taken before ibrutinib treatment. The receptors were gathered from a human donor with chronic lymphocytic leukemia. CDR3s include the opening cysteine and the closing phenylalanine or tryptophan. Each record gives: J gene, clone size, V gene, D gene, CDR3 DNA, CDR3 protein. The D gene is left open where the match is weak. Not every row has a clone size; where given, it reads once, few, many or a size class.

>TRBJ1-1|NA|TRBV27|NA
TGTGCCAGCAGTTCGGACAGCGTTAACACTGAAGCTTTCTTT
CASSSDSVNTEAFF
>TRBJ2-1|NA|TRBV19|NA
TGTGCCAGTAGTATGACATTCGAGCAGTTCTTC
CASSMTFEQFF
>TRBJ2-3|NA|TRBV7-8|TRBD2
TGTGCCAGCAGCCCGGGGGGGGATACGCAGTATTTT
CASSPGGDTQYF
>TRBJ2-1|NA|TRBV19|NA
TGTGCCAGTAGCCAGTACAATGAGCAGTTCTTC
CASSQYNEQFF
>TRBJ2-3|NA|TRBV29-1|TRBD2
TGCAGCGTCCTGTTAAGCGGGAGGGGTGATACGCAGTATTTT
CSVLLSGRGDTQYF
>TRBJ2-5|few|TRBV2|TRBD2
TGTGCCCAAAGGCCTAGCGGGAGTCCGGCGGGGACCCAGTACTTC
CAQRPSGSPAGTQYF
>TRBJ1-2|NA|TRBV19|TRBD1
TGTGCCAGTAGTATAGACGCCGGGACAGGCTACGAGCAGTCTACGGGCTACACCTTC
CASSIDAGTGYEQSTGYTF
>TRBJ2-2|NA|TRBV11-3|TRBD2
TGTGCCAGCAGCGGCAGTGCTAGCGGGAACACCGGGGAGCTGTTTTTT
CASSGSASGNTGELFF
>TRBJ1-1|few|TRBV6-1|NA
TGTGCCAGCAGTGCGGGCCGGACGGCGAACACTGAAGCTTTCTTT
CASSAGRTANTEAFF
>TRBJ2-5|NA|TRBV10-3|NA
TGTGCCATCAGTTGGGACGAAGAGACCCAGTACTTC
CAISWDEETQYF
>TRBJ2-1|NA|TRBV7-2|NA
TGTGCCAGCAGCTTAGGTATGGGGATCAATGAGCAGTTCTTC
CASSLGMGINEQFF
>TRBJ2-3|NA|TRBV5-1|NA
TGCGCCAGCACTAGCACAGATACGCAGTATTTT
CASTSTDTQYF
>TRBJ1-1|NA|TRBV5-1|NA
TGCGCCAGCAGCCCCGGGGACCGTAACACTGAAGCTTTCTTT
CASSPGDRNTEAFF
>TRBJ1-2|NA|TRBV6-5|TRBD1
TGTGCCACAGGACAGGGTCTTGGTTCGGTCTATGGCTACACCTTC
CATGQGLGSVYGYTF
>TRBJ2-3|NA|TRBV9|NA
TGTGCCAGCAGCGTAGGGGGGTCCAGGGGCACAGATACGCAGTATTTT
CASSVGGSRGTDTQYF
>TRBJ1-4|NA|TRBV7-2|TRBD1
TGTGCCAGCAGCTTAGTACAGGGGAGTGGAGAAAAACTGTTTTTT
CASSLVQGSGEKLFF
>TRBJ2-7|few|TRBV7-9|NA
TGTGCCAGCAGCCAGACGTACTACGAGCAGTACTTC
CASSQTYYEQYF
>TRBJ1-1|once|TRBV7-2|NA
TGTGCCAGCAGCTCCGACTCGAACACTGAAGCTTTCTTT
CASSSDSNTEAFF
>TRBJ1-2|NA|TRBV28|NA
TGTGCCAGCAGCGAACTGCAGGGGCGCGCCTATGGCTACACCTTC
CASSELQGRAYGYTF
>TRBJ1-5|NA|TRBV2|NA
TGTGCCAGCACCCCGGATCCAGGTAGCAATCAGCCCCAGCATTTT
CASTPDPGSNQPQHF
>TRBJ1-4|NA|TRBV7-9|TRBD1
TGTGCCAGCAGCCCTTCAACTAGTTCGGGACAGCTTTATGAAAAACTGTTTTTT
CASSPSTSSGQLYEKLFF
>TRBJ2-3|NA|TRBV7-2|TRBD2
TGTGCCAGCAGCTTAAGCGCTAGCGGGAGCCCCCCAGATACGCAGTATTTT
CASSLSASGSPPDTQYF
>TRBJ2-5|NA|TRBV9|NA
TGTGCCAGCAGCGGGTCCGGCGGTGAAGAGACCCAGTACTTC
CASSGSGGEETQYF
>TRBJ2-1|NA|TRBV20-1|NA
TGCAGTGCTAGAGAGGACAATGAGCAGTTCTTC
CSAREDNEQFF
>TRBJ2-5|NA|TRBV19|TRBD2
TGTGCCAGTAGTATGAGGAGCGGGAGGCAGGAGACCCAGTACTTC
CASSMRSGRQETQYF
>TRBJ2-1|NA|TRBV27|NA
TGTGCCAGCAGTTTATCGAGGACATCCTACAATGAGCAGTTCTTC
CASSLSRTSYNEQFF
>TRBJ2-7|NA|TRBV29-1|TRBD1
TGCAGCGGCGGACAGGGTGTGGGCGAGCAGTACTTC
CSGGQGVGEQYF
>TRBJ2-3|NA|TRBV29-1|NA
TGCAGCGTTGAATGGCAGTCCACAGATACGCAGTATTTT
CSVEWQSTDTQYF
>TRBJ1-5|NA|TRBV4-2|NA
TGTGCCAGCAGCCCTAGGGGGGGCAACAATCAGCCCCAGCATTTT
CASSPRGGNNQPQHF
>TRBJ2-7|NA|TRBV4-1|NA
TGCGCCAGCAGCCAAGATGACATCAGGGACTACGAGCAGTACTTC
CASSQDDIRDYEQYF
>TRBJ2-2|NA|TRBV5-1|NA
TGCGCCAGCAGCTTGGCCGGTTCACGAGGCACCGGGGAGCTGTTTTTT
CASSLAGSRGTGELFF
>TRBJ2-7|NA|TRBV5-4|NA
TGTGCCAGCAGCCCGGGGTGGGGGGCCAGCTCCTACGAGCAGTACTTC
CASSPGWGASSYEQYF
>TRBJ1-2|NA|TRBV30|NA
TGTGCCTGGAGTGTCCACGGAAATGGCTACACCTTC
CAWSVHGNGYTF
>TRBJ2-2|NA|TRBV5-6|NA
TGTGCCAGCAGCTTGGGATACACCGGGGAGCTGTTTTTT
CASSLGYTGELFF
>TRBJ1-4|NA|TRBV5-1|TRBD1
TGCGCCAGCAGCCCTATCGGGACAGGGGGTTTGGAAAAACTGTTTTTT
CASSPIGTGGLEKLFF
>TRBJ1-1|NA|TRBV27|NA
TGTGCCAGCAAATCCTCACAGGGCATGAACACTGAAGCTTTCTTT
CASKSSQGMNTEAFF
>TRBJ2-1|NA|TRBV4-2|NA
TGTGCCAGCAGCCAAGAAGCCCGGGGAGGTTCGGTCAATGAGCAGTTCTTC
CASSQEARGGSVNEQFF
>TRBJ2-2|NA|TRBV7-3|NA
TGTGCCAGCAGCTTAATAGATCGACCCACCGGGGAGCTGTTTTTT
CASSLIDRPTGELFF
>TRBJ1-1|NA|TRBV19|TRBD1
TGTGCCAGTAGTACGGACAGGGGGTTTAGCACTGAAGCTTTCTTT
CASSTDRGFSTEAFF
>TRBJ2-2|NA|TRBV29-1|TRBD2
TGCAGCGTTAGCAGGAGCGGGGGCACCGGGGAGCTGTTTTTT
CSVSRSGGTGELFF
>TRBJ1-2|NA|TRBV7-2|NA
TGTGCCAGCAGCTTAGAGGCAGGGAACAGTGGCCGAAGCTACACCTTC
CASSLEAGNSGRSYTF
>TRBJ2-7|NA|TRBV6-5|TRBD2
TGTGCCAGCACCGAAACGGGACTAGCGGGAGATGAGCAGTACTTC
CASTETGLAGDEQYF
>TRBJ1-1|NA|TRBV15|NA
TGTGCCACCAGCAGAGATTCGAGGGGGAACACTGAAGCTTTCTTT
CATSRDSRGNTEAFF
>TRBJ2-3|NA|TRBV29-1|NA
TGCAGCTCTGTCAGGACTGGCACAGATACGCAGTATTTT
CSSVRTGTDTQYF
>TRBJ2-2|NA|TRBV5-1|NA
TGCGCCAGCAGCTTTCAGGTGAACACCGGGGAGCTGTTTTTT
CASSFQVNTGELFF
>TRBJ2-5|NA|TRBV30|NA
TGTGCCTGGAGTGTACAAGGACCTTTTCAAGAGACCCAGTACTTC
CAWSVQGPFQETQYF